Below are 5 T cell receptor beta chains sequenced from a single sample in a study of T cell responses to AZD1222 COVID-19 vaccine. The protocol was immunoSEQ multiplex PCR, while the TCRdb copy is restricted to in-frame clones and leaves out a portion. This sample has under 140,000 clones, with 88% found just once. This specimen was peripheral blood, taken on day 0 of AZD1222 vaccination. The origin of the receptors is an adult in good health.

The chain couples TRBV5-1 to TRBJ1-2, with 8 bases aligning to TRBD1. Trimming at V came to 0 bases and at J to 7 bases, leaving 5 bases not matched to a gene. Germline-derived CDR1 and CDR2 are SGHRS and YFSETQ. This CDR3 region has 14 residues. The CDR3 loop is CASSLGRDRPGYTF. For the CDR3, the DNA is TGCGCCAGCAGCTTGGGCAGGGACAGGCCTGGCTACACCTTC.

V and J are TRBV30 and TRBJ2-2, with D perhaps TRBD1 (5 bases). This CDR3 has 12 amino acids. Trimming removed 3 bases at V and 4 bases at J, with 6 bases between. Germline loops: CDR1 GTSNPN, CDR2 SVGIG (reference sequence). CDR3 sequence (DNA): TGTGCCTGGAGCAGGGTCACCGGGGAGCTGTTTTTT. Protein product: CAWSRVTGELFF.

The chain recombines TRBV5-5 with TRBJ1-2, with D possibly matching TRBD1 (6 bases). Germline V gene sequence: CDR1 SGHKS, CDR2 YYEKEE (reference sequence). CDR3 length: 14 amino acids. Trimming took off 0 bases at V and 6 bases at J, with 12 bases between the two ends. Here the CDR3 reads CASSLEGGGNGYTF. DNA of the CDR3: TGTGCCAGCAGCTTGGAGGGAGGGGGAAATGGCTACACCTTC.

The chain has TRBV6-4 and TRBJ1-1; tentatively, D is TRBD1 (5 bases). V was cut by 4 bases and J by 1 base, with 13 bases left in between. The CDR3 has 15 residues. Germline CDR1 MRHNA, CDR2 SNTAGT. CDR3 DNA: TGTGCCAGCAGTGCGAGGGGCATAAAGAACACTGAAGCTTTCTTT. It yields the protein CASSARGIKNTEAFF.

The chain combines TRBV10-3 with TRBJ2-3; 8 bases map to TRBD2. The germline V gene has CDR1 ENHRY and CDR2 SYGVKD. V dropped 3 bases and J dropped 1; count of bases not matched to a gene: 6. This CDR3 comprises 16 residues. The CDR3 sequence is CAISDHAGGRTDTQYF. The CDR3 DNA reads as TGTGCCATCAGTGACCACGCGGGGGGACGCACAGATACGCAGTATTTT.